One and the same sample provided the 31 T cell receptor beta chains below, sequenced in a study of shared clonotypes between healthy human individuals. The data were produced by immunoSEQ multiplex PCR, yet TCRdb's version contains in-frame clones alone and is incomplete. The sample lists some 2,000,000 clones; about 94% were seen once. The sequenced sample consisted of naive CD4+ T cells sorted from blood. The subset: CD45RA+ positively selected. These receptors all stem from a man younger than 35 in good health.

Here the CDR3 DNA reads TGTGCCAGCGAGCGGACTAGCACAGATACGCAGTATTTT. As protein: CASERTSTDTQYF. V is TRBV5-6 and J is TRBJ2-3; D possibly corresponds to TRBD2 (5 bases). The CDR3 is 13 amino acids. V lost 7 bases and J 0 bases, leaving 9 bases between the germline ends. Germline values: CDR1 SGHDT, CDR2 YYEEEE.

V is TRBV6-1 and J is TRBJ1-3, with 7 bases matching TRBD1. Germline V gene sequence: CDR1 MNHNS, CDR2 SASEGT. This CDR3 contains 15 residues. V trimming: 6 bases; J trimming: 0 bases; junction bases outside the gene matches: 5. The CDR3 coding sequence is TGTGCCAGCAGCACACAGGGGAGCTCTGGAAACACCATATATTTT. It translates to CASSTQGSSGNTIYF.

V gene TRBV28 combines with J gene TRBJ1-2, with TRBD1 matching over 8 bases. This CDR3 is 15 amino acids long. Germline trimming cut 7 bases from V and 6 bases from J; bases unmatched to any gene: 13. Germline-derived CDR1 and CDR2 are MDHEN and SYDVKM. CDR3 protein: CASTAAGGGQDGYTF. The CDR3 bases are TGTGCCAGCACTGCCGCAGGAGGGGGACAGGATGGCTACACCTTC.

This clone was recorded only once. The CDR3 here is CASSSQGDGEKLFF. The CDR3 nucleotides are TGTGCCAGCAGCTCCCAGGGGGATGGTGAAAAACTGTTTTTT. V is TRBV7-9 and J is TRBJ1-4, with TRBD1 matching over 7 bases. CDR1 is SEHNR, CDR2 FQNEAQ, per germline (reference sequence). Germline trimming cut 4 bases from V and 7 bases from J; bases unmatched to any gene: 6. The CDR3 extends over 14 amino acids.

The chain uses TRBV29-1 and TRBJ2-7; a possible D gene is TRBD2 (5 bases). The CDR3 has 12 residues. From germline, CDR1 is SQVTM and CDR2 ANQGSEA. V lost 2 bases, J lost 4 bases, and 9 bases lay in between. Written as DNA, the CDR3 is TGCAGCGTTGAACGGGAAAGATACGAGCAGTACTTC. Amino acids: CSVERERYEQYF.

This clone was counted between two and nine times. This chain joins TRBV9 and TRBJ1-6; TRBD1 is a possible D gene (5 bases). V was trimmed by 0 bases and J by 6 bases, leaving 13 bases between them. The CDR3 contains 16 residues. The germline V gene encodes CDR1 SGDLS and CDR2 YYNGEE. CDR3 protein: CASSVDMTGRNSPLHF. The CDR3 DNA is TGTGCCAGCAGCGTAGATATGACGGGGCGTAATTCACCCCTCCACTTT.

The CDR3 DNA reads TGCGCCAGCAGCTTGGAGATGGGACCCTACGAGCAGTACTTC. It yields the protein CASSLEMGPYEQYF. V gene TRBV5-1 combines with J gene TRBJ2-7; D tentatively reads TRBD1 or TRBD2 (5 bases each). The CDR3 length is 14 residues. Deletions cut 0 bases from V and 2 bases from J, with 9 bases between. The germline CDR1 and CDR2 sequences are SGHRS and YFSETQ.

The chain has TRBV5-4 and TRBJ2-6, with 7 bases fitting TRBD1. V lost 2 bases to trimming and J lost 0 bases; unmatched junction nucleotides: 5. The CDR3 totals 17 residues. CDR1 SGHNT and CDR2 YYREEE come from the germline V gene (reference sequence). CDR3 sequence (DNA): TGTGCCAGCAGCTTCTCTAGGGGGCGCTCTGGGGCCAACGTCCTGACTTTC. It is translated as CASSFSRGRSGANVLTF.

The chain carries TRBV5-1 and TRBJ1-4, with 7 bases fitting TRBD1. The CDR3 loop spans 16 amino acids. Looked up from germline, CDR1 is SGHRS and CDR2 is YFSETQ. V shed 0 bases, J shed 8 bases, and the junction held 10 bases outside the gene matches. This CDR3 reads CASSLGTGALGEKLFF. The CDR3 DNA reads TGCGCCAGCAGCTTGGGTACAGGGGCCCTTGGAGAAAAACTGTTTTTT.

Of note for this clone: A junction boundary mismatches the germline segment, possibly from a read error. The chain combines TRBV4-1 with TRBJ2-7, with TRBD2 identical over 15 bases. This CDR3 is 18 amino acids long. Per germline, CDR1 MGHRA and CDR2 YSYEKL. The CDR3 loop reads CASSQAGTSGRTSDEQYF. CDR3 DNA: TGCGCCAGCAGCCAAGCCGGGACTAGCGGGAGGACCTCCGACGAGCAGTACTTC.

CDR3 DNA sequence: TGTGCCAGCAGCTTAGCTGGCGCAGGGATCAATGAAAAACTGTTTTTT. The encoded protein is CASSLAGAGINEKLFF. This sequence joins TRBV7-2 and TRBJ1-4; tentative D call: TRBD1 (5 bases). CDR1 is SGHTA and CDR2 is FQGNSA in the germline V gene. This CDR3 is 16 amino acids long. Deletions cut 0 bases from V and 5 bases from J, with 13 bases between.

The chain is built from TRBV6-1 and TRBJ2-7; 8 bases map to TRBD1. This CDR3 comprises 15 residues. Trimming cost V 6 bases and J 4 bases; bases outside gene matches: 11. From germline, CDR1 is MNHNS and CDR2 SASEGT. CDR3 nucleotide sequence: TGTGCCAGCAGCTTCCTCCCGCAGGGGGCTTACGAGCAGTACTTC. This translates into CASSFLPQGAYEQYF.

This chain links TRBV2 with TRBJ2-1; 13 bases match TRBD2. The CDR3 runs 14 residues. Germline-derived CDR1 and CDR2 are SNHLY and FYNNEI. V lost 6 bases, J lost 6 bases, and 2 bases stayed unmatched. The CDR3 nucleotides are TGTGCCAGCAGGGGACTAGCGGGGCCCAATGAGCAGTTCTTC. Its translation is CASRGLAGPNEQFF.

The DNA for the CDR3 is TGTGCCAGCAGTCAGGGGCCTTCAACTAATGAAAAACTGTTTTTT. Translated: CASSQGPSTNEKLFF. This chain uses TRBV6-5 with TRBJ1-4, with D possibly TRBD1 on 6 matching bases. Per the germline V gene, CDR1 is MNHEY and CDR2 is SVGAGI. The CDR3 loop spans 15 amino acids. The germline V and J ends were trimmed by 5 bases and 0 bases, with 10 bases remaining between them.

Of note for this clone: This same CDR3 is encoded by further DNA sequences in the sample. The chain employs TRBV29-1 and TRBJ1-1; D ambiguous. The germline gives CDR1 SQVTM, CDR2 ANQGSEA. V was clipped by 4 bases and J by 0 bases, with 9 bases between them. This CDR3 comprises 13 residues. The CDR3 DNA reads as TGCAGCGTTGGACGACGCCTGAACACTGAAGCTTTCTTT. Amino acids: CSVGRRLNTEAFF.

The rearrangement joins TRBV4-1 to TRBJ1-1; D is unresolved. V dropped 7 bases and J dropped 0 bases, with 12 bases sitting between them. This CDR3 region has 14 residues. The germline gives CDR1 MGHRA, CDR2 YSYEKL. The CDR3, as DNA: TGCGCCAGCACCCGGATCACACTGAACACTGAAGCTTTCTTT. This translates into CASTRITLNTEAFF.

This CDR3 is CASRGNRGGSPLHF. The CDR3 nucleotides read TGTGCCAGCAGGGGAAACAGGGGCGGCTCACCCCTCCACTTT. The V call is TRBV11-2, the J call TRBJ1-6; 7 nucleotides match TRBD1. Germline V gene sequence: CDR1 SGHAT, CDR2 FQNNGV. J was trimmed by 10 bases and V by 6 bases; bases with no gene match: 9. This CDR3 region has 14 residues.

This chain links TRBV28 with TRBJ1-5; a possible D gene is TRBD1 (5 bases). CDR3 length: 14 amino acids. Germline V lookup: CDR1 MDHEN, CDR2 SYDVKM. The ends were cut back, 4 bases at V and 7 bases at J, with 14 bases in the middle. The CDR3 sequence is CASSSAPTVQPQHF. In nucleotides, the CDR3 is TGTGCCAGCAGTTCCGCCCCGACAGTACAGCCCCAGCATTTT. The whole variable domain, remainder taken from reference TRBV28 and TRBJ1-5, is DVKVTQSSRYLVKRTGEKVFLECVQDMDHENMFWYRQDPGLGLRLIYFSYDVKMKEKGDIPEGYSVSREKKERFSLILESASTNQTSMYLCASSSAPTVQPQHFGDGTRLSIL.

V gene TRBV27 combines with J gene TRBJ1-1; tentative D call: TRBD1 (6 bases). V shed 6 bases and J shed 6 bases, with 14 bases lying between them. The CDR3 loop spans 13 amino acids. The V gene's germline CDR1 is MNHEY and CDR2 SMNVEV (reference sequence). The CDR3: CASRDEGVSEAFF. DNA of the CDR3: TGTGCCAGCAGGGACGAGGGGGTCTCTGAAGCTTTCTTT.

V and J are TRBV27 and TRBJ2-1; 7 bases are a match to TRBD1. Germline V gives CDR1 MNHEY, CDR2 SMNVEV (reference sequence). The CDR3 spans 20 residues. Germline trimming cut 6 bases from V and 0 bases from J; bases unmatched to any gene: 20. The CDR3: CASSPPGTGVLGSSYNEQFF. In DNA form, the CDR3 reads TGTGCCAGCAGCCCCCCCGGAACAGGGGTCCTAGGGAGCTCCTACAATGAGCAGTTCTTC.

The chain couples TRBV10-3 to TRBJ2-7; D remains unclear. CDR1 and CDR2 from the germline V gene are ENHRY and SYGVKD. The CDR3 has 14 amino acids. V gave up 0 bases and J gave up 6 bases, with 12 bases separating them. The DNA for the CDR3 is TGTGCCATCAGTGAGTCGACTGGTCGGTTCGAGCAGTACTTC. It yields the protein CAISESTGRFEQYF.

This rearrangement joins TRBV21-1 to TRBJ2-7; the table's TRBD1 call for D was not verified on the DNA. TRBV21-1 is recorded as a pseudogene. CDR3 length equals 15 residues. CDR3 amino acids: CASSTNRQGHYEQYF. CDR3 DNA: TGTGCCAGCAGCACAAACCGGCAGGGACACTACGAGCAGTACTTC.

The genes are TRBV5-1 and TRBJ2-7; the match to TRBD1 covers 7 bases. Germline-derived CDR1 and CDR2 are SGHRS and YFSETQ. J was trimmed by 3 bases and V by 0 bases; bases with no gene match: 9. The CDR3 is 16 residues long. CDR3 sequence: CASSLALGQEDYEQYF. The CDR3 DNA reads TGCGCCAGCAGCTTGGCTCTCGGACAGGAAGACTACGAGCAGTACTTC.

The CDR3 is CASSVSPVPAPFTDTQYF. The CDR3 DNA reads as TGTGCCAGCAGCGTATCCCCCGTCCCAGCGCCCTTCACAGATACGCAGTATTTT. This chain joins TRBV9 and TRBJ2-3; D is undetermined. The V gene's germline CDR1 is SGDLS and CDR2 YYNGEE. CDR3 size: 18 residues. V was clipped by 1 base and J by 2 bases, with 20 bases between them.

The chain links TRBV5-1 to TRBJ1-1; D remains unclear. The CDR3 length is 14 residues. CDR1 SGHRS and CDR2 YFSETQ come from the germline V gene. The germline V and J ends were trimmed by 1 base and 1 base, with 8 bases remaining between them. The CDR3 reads CASSLYGRNTEAFF. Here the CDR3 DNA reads TGCGCCAGCAGCTTGTACGGGAGGAACACTGAAGCTTTCTTT.

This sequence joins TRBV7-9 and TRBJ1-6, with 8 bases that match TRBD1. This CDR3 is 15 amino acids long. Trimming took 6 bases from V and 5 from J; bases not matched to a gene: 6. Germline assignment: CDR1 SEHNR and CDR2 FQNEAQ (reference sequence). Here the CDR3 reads CASRTGQGDNSPLHF. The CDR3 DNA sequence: TGTGCCAGCAGAACCGGACAGGGAGATAATTCACCCCTCCACTTT.

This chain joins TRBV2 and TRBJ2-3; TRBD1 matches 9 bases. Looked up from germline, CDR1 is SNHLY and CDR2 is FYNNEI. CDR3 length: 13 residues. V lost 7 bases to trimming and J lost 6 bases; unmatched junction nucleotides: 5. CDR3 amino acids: CASNRQGGDTQYF. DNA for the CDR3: TGTGCCAGCAACCGACAGGGGGGGGATACGCAGTATTTT. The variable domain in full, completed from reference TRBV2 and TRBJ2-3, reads EPEVTQTPSHQVTQMGQEVILRCVPISNHLYFYWYRQILGQKVEFLVSFYNNEISEKSEIFDDQFSVERPDGSNFTLKIRSTKLEDSAMYFCASNRQGGDTQYFGPGTRLTVL.

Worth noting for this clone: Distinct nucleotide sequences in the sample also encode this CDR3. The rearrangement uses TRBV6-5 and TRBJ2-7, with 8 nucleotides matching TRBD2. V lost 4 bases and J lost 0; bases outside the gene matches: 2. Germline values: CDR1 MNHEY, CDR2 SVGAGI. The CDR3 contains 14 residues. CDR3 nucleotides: TGTGCCAGCAGTTCGGCGGGGGGCTCCTACGAGCAGTACTTC. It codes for CASSSAGGSYEQYF.

The CDR3 DNA reads TGTGCCACCAGCAGGGCTCTATTCGGGGGCGAGCAGTACTTC. Translation: CATSRALFGGEQYF. The J gene is TRBJ2-7, the V gene TRBV15; D is possibly TRBD2 (6 bases). Trimming took 3 bases from V and 6 from J, leaving 15 bases between them. This CDR3 is 14 amino acids long. The germline gives CDR1 LNHNV, CDR2 YYDKDF (reference sequence). The entire variable domain, with the rest obtained from reference TRBV15 and TRBJ2-7, is as follows: DAMVIQNPRYQVTQFGKPVTLSCSQTLNHNVMYWYQQKSSQAPKLLFHYYDKDFNNEADTPDNFQSRRPNTSFCFLDIRSPGLGDTAMYLCATSRALFGGEQYFGPGTRLTVT.

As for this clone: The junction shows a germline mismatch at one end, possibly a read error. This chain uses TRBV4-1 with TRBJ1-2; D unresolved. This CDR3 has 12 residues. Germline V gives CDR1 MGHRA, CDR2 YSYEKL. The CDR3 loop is CASSPLAGRLAF. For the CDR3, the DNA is TGCGCCAGCAGCCCACTGGCGGGCCGTTTGGCCTTC.

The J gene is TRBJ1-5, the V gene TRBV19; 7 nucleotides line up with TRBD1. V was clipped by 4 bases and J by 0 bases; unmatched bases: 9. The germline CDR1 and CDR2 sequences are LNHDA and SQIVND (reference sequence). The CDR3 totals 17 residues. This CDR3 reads CASSTTGTDNSNQPQHF. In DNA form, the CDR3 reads TGTGCCAGTAGTACAACCGGGACAGATAATAGCAATCAGCCCCAGCATTTT.